Presented here are 29 T cell receptor beta chains from one specimen sequenced in a study of cytomegalovirus exposure and HLA in healthy donors. Researchers ran the PCR with 60 Vbeta and 13 Jbeta primers. Sequenced by immunoSEQ multiplex PCR; TCRdb stores in-frame clones only, minus some. The table records some 150,000 clones, 76% of them present only once. Sequencing input: PBMCs. These TCRs come from a female donor in good health and CMV-seropositive.

The V gene is TRBV27, the J gene TRBJ2-3; TRBD2 might be the D (5 bases). Germline CDR1 MNHEY, CDR2 SMNVEV (reference sequence). V was trimmed by 6 bases and J by 7 bases, leaving 11 bases between them. The CDR3 consists of 12 residues. The CDR3 DNA sequence: TGTGCCAGCAGCTCCCGGGGAAATACGCAGTATTTT. The encoded protein is CASSSRGNTQYF.

V is TRBV4-2 and J is TRBJ2-5; 8 bases align to TRBD2. V was pared by 5 bases and J by 3 bases, with 5 bases of the junction left unmatched. This CDR3 is built from 14 residues. Germline CDR1 is LGHNA and CDR2 is YNFKEQ. In nucleotides, the CDR3 is TGTGCCAGCAGCGACGGCGGGGGGAAAGAGACCCAGTACTTC. Amino acid sequence: CASSDGGGKETQYF.

This rearrangement joins TRBV5-1 to TRBJ2-1, with D maybe TRBD1 (6 bases). V was cut by 1 base and J by 2 bases, with 10 bases left in between. The CDR3 covers 15 residues. Germline V gives CDR1 SGHRS, CDR2 YFSETQ. CDR3 sequence: CASSLLGATYNEQFF. The CDR3, as DNA: TGCGCCAGCAGCTTGCTGGGGGCGACCTACAATGAGCAGTTCTTC.

Only one count was recorded for this clone. This chain joins TRBV28 and TRBJ2-3, with 10 bases aligning to TRBD2. Germline CDR1 and CDR2: MDHEN and SYDVKM. CDR3 length equals 16 residues. The V segment lost 4 bases and the J segment 2 bases; nucleotides outside the gene matches: 6. The CDR3 sequence: CASSSKRGGLTDTQYF. The CDR3 DNA reads as TGTGCCAGCAGTTCCAAGCGGGGGGGCCTCACAGATACGCAGTATTTT.

J is TRBJ1-2 and V is TRBV25-1, with 7 bases identical to TRBD1. Germline V gene lookup returns CDR1 MGHDK and CDR2 SYGVNS. With V trimmed by 4 bases and J by 0 bases, 5 bases remained unmatched. This CDR3 is 15 amino acids long. The CDR3 region is CASSGQGDANYGYTF. As DNA, the CDR3 is TGTGCCAGCAGTGGGCAGGGGGATGCTAACTATGGCTACACCTTC.

The rearrangement joins TRBV30 to TRBJ2-5; TRBD1 agrees at 9 bases. The J call is doubtful: the DNA matches TRBJ2-7 better. The CDR3 runs to 16 residues. Germline CDR1 is GTSNPN and CDR2 is SVGIG (reference sequence). In nucleotides, the CDR3 is TGTGCCTGGAGGGGACAGGGTTGGGGACACGGCGACGAGCAGTACTTC. Translated: CAWRGQGWGHGDEQYF.

The rearrangement joins TRBV12-2 to TRBJ2-7; the table's D call TRBD2 went unverified against the DNA. TRBV12-2 represents a pseudogene. The CDR3 loop spans 18 amino acids. The CDR3 coding sequence is TGTGCAAGTCGCTTTAGTGGTATTAAGGGGACTAGCGGGAACAAGCAGTACTTC. Amino acid sequence: CASRFSGIKGTSGNKQYF.

This rearrangement joins TRBV7-7 to TRBJ2-1; 9 positions agree with TRBD2. With V trimmed by 5 bases and J by 7 bases, 12 bases remained unmatched. This CDR3 has 16 residues. Germline-derived CDR1 and CDR2 are SSHAT and FNYEAQ (reference sequence). CDR3 nucleotide sequence: TGTGCCAGCAGCCCTAGTGGCCTAGCGGGAAATAATGAGCAGTTCTTC. Translating gives CASSPSGLAGNNEQFF.

The genes are TRBV5-1 and TRBJ1-1; D is ambiguous. V lost 1 base and J lost 3, with 13 bases in between. Germline CDR1 SGHRS, CDR2 YFSETQ. The CDR3 is 15 amino acids. CDR3: CASSLLFTADTEAFF. DNA of the CDR3: TGCGCCAGCAGCTTGCTGTTTACAGCCGACACTGAAGCTTTCTTT.

This chain uses TRBV5-1 with TRBJ2-5; TRBD1 matches 11 bases. The CDR3 runs to 15 residues. In germline, CDR1 is SGHRS, CDR2 YFSETQ. Losses at the gene ends were 2 bases for V and 6 bases for J; bases not matched to a gene: 6. The CDR3 nucleotides read TGCGCCAGCAGCTTAGGACAGGGGGCTCTAAAGACCCAGTACTTC. Protein sequence: CASSLGQGALKTQYF.

The chain links TRBV2 to TRBJ2-1; 8 bases map to TRBD2. The CDR3 is 14 residues long. With 6 bases clipped from V and 3 bases from J, the junction kept 4 bases outside the gene matches. The V gene's germline CDR1 is SNHLY and CDR2 FYNNEI. The CDR3 nucleotides read TGTGCCAGCAGCGTCCGGGGGGGCTACAATGAGCAGTTCTTC. This gives the protein CASSVRGGYNEQFF. The full variable domain, in which reference TRBV2 and TRBJ2-1 provide the parts outside the CDR3, is EPEVTQTPSHQVTQMGQEVILRCVPISNHLYFYWYRQILGQKVEFLVSFYNNEISEKSEIFDDQFSVERPDGSNFTLKIRSTKLEDSAMYFCASSVRGGYNEQFFGPGTRLTVL.

This clone was recorded once. This sequence joins TRBV30 and TRBJ1-6; a possible D gene is TRBD1 (5 bases). The CDR3 totals 13 residues. V was shortened by 3 bases and J by 10 bases, with 13 bases between the two germline ends. Germline lookup yields CDR1 GTSNPN and CDR2 SVGIG (reference sequence). CDR3 sequence: CAWSSGIQSPLHF. The CDR3 nucleotides read TGTGCCTGGAGCTCAGGGATACAATCACCCCTCCACTTT.

In its sample, this clone was seen a few times. The chain has TRBV2 and TRBJ2-7, with 11 bases identical to TRBD2. Per germline, CDR1 SNHLY and CDR2 FYNNEI. The CDR3 loop spans 14 amino acids. The V and J ends lost 7 bases and 0 bases, in that order; junction bases with no gene match: 2. The CDR3 loop is CASKTSGTSYEQYF. The CDR3 nucleotides are TGTGCCAGCAAGACTAGCGGGACCTCCTACGAGCAGTACTTC. The full variable domain, with the rest looked up from reference TRBV2 and TRBJ2-7, is EPEVTQTPSHQVTQMGQEVILRCVPISNHLYFYWYRQILGQKVEFLVSFYNNEISEKSEIFDDQFSVERPDGSNFTLKIRSTKLEDSAMYFCASKTSGTSYEQYFGPGTRLTVT.

The chain recombines TRBV10-3 with TRBJ1-5; weak D call: TRBD1 (6 bases). CDR3 length: 18 residues. CDR1 and CDR2 (germline): ENHRY, SYGVKD. The V and J ends lost 2 bases and 3 bases respectively, with 20 bases between them. The CDR3 loop is CAISEREGGGADNQPQHF. The CDR3 DNA follows: TGTGCCATCAGTGAGAGGGAAGGGGGGGGCGCGGACAATCAGCCCCAGCATTTT.

The chain employs TRBV7-9 and TRBJ1-6; 7 bases fit TRBD1. V was clipped by 5 bases and J by 1 base; unmatched bases: 5. From germline, CDR1 is SEHNR and CDR2 FQNEAQ (reference sequence). This CDR3 comprises 16 residues. The CDR3 nucleotides are TGTGCCAGCAGCCCGACAGGGCGGTCCTATAATTCACCCCTCCACTTT. Translating gives CASSPTGRSYNSPLHF.

The chain has TRBV6-1 and TRBJ2-2; 13 bases line up with TRBD2. This CDR3 comprises 14 residues. Germline CDR1 MNHNS, CDR2 SASEGT. Trimming at V came to 6 bases and at J to 6 bases, leaving 1 base not matched to a gene. The CDR3 DNA reads TGTGCCAGCAGACTAGCGGGGGGGCCCGGGGAGCTGTTTTTT. This sequence encodes CASRLAGGPGELFF.

The J gene is TRBJ1-2, the V gene TRBV4-1; TRBD1 aligns across 9 bases. The junction had 3 bases not matched to a gene; V was cut back by 1 base and J by 6 bases. The CDR3 length is 14 residues. Per the germline V gene, CDR1 is MGHRA and CDR2 is YSYEKL. CDR3 DNA sequence: TGCGCCAGCAGCCAAGTGCGGACAGGGGATGGCTACACCTTC. Translated: CASSQVRTGDGYTF.

The chain employs TRBV7-3 and TRBJ2-5; D remains ambiguous. The CDR3 has 12 residues. The V gene lost 1 base and the J gene lost 4 bases, with 4 bases spanning the gap. Germline CDR1 is SGHTA and CDR2 is FQGTGA. For the CDR3, the DNA is TGTGCCAGCAGCTTAATGGCAGAGACCCAGTACTTC. Its protein product is CASSLMAETQYF. The full variable domain, rest sourced from reference TRBV7-3 and TRBJ2-5, is GAGVSQTPSNKVTEKGKYVELRCDPISGHTALYWYRQSLGQGPEFLIYFQGTGAADDSGLPNDRFFAVRPEGSVSTLKIQRTERGDSAVYLCASSLMAETQYFGPGTRLLVL.

The chain carries TRBV6-5 and TRBJ1-2, with D uncertain. The CDR3 totals 15 residues. From germline, CDR1 is MNHEY and CDR2 SVGAGI. V lost 0 bases and J 4 bases, leaving 12 bases between the germline ends. The CDR3 reads CASSYSSLSFYGYTF. Here the CDR3 DNA reads TGTGCCAGCAGTTACTCGAGTCTTAGTTTCTATGGCTACACCTTC.

J is TRBJ1-2 and V is TRBV29-1; D remains ambiguous. The CDR3 is 13 residues long. CDR1 and CDR2 (germline): SQVTM, ANQGSEA. Trimming removed 2 bases from V and 5 bases from J, with 12 bases in between. The CDR3 region has the DNA TGCAGCGTTGAAACGGGGTTGGGTTATGGCTACACCTTC. Amino acid sequence: CSVETGLGYGYTF. The complete variable domain, with remaining parts taken from reference TRBV29-1 and TRBJ1-2, reads SAVISQKPSRDICQRGTSLTIQCQVDSQVTMMFWYRQQPGQSLTLIATANQGSEATYESGFVIDKFPISRPNLTFSTLTVSNMSPEDSSIYLCSVETGLGYGYTFGSGTRLTVV.

The V gene is TRBV7-9, the J gene TRBJ2-4; 10 bases are shared with TRBD2. Trimming at V came to 2 bases and at J to 4 bases, leaving 2 bases not matched to a gene. The germline V gene has CDR1 SEHNR and CDR2 FQNEAQ (reference sequence). CDR3 length: 15 amino acids. The CDR3 sequence: CASSLRTSGKNIQYF. The CDR3 DNA reads TGTGCCAGCAGCTTAAGGACTAGCGGAAAAAACATTCAGTACTTC.

This clone was counted once. This sequence joins TRBV6-7 and TRBJ1-4; 7 nucleotides agree with TRBD1. TRBV6-7 is sorted into the ORF group, with uncertain function. V was pared by 5 bases and J by 8 bases, with 11 bases of the junction left unmatched. CDR3 length: 15 amino acids. CDR3 coding DNA: TGTGCCAGCAGTCCCCGTTGGAGGGGGCGCGAAAAACTGTTTTTT. This sequence encodes CASSPRWRGREKLFF.

The genes are TRBV6-5 and TRBJ1-5, with D perhaps matching TRBD1 (5 bases). The V gene's germline CDR1 is MNHEY and CDR2 SVGAGI. This CDR3 is built from 13 residues. V shed 8 bases and J shed 3 bases, with 11 bases lying between them. The DNA of the CDR3 is TGTGCCAGCGGAGGGGACCCCAATCAGCCCCAGCATTTT. It yields the protein CASGGDPNQPQHF.

Only one count was recorded for this clone. V and J are TRBV10-1 and TRBJ1-2; 8 nucleotides align to TRBD1. Germline CDR1 WNHNN, CDR2 SYGVQD (reference sequence). J was trimmed by 3 bases and V by 10 bases; bases with no gene match: 7. This CDR3 is built from 13 residues. In DNA form, the CDR3 reads TGCGCCATCCAGGGGGCCTTGGACTATGGCTACACCTTC. It is translated as CAIQGALDYGYTF.

This chain links TRBV30 with TRBJ2-5; 9 bases agree with TRBD1. After removal of 0 bases from V and 4 bases from J, the junction contained 6 bases not matched to a gene. The CDR3 length is 15 residues. Germline loops: CDR1 GTSNPN, CDR2 SVGIG (reference sequence). CDR3 bases: TGTGCCTGGAGTGTACGGGGGACAGGGATAGAGACCCAGTACTTC. Translated, it gives CAWSVRGTGIETQYF.

This clone was observed a handful of times. V usage is TRBV5-6 and J usage is TRBJ2-7, with 12 nucleotides matching TRBD1. From germline, CDR1 is SGHDT and CDR2 YYEEEE. Trimming at V came to 1 base and at J to 3 bases, leaving 5 bases not matched to a gene. There are 16 residues in the CDR3. In DNA form, the CDR3 reads TGTGCCAGCAGCTTGTGGGGGACAGGGGGCATCTACGAGCAGTACTTC. The encoded protein is CASSLWGTGGIYEQYF.

This chain's CDR3 is CARTSGRFEQFF. The CDR3 DNA reads as TGTGCTAGGACTAGCGGTCGCTTTGAGCAGTTCTTC. The rearrangement joins TRBV5-4 to TRBJ2-1; 10 bases are a match to TRBD2. The CDR3 has 12 amino acids. The V gene's germline CDR1 is SGHNT and CDR2 YYREEE (reference sequence).

This chain uses TRBV7-6 with TRBJ2-3; maybe TRBD2 (6 bases). The V and J ends lost 5 bases and 1 base respectively, with 16 bases between them. Germline V gene sequence: CDR1 SGHVS, CDR2 FNYEAQ. This CDR3 spans 16 amino acids. CDR3 DNA sequence: TGTGCCAGCAGCAAAACCGGGAGAGGGGGCACAGATACGCAGTATTTT. It codes for CASSKTGRGGTDTQYF. Based on the CDR3 plus reference TRBV7-6 and TRBJ2-3, the full variable domain is GAGVSQSPRYKVTKRGQDVALRCDPISGHVSLYWYRQALGQGPEFLTYFNYEAQQDKSGLPNDRFSAERPEGSISTLTIQRTEQRDSAMYRCASSKTGRGGTDTQYFGPGTRLTVL.

The CDR3 sequence: CASTVYGANVLTF. CDR3 nucleotides: TGTGCCAGCACCGTGTATGGGGCCAACGTCCTGACTTTC. This chain links TRBV7-9 with TRBJ2-6; D is ambiguous. The CDR3 sequence is 13 residues long. Germline CDR1 reads SEHNR; CDR2 reads FQNEAQ (reference sequence). V lost 7 bases to trimming and J lost 3 bases, with 7 bases between them.